This T cell receptor (beta chain) was captured in a study of cytomegalovirus exposure and HLA in healthy donors. Findings of the study overall: Cytomegalovirus association was listed for roughly 160 TCR beta chains.

Remarks on this clone: Its antigen is as yet unknown.

The PCR had 60 Vbeta and 13 Jbeta primers. Only in-frame clones appear in the TCRdb table, and some are missing; sequencing was by immunoSEQ multiplex PCR. The sample has over 100,000 clones; around three quarters are singletons. The sequenced sample was PBMCs. This sequence was found in a human donor in good health.

The CDR3 spells CASSPGGWGAFF. The CDR3 DNA is TGTGCCAGCTCACCAGGGGGCTGGGGAGCTTTCTTT. The chain uses TRBV18 and TRBJ1-1; TRBD1 might be the D (6 bases). Germline V gene data show CDR1 as KGHSH and CDR2 as LQKENI. Trimming pared 2 bases from V and 10 bases from J, leaving 11 bases between. This CDR3 is 12 amino acids long.